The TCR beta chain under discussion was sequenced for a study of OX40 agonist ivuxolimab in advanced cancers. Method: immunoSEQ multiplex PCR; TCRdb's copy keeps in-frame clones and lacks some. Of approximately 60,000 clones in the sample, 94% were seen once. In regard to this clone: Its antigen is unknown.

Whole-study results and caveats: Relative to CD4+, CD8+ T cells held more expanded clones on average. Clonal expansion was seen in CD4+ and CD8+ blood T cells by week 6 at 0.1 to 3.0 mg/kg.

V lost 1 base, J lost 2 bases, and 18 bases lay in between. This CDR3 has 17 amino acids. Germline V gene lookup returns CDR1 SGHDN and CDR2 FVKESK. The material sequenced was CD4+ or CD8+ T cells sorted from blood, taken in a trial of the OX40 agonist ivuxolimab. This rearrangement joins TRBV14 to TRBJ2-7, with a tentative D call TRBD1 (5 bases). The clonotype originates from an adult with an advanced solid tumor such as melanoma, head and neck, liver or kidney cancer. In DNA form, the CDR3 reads TGTGCCAGCAGCCAAGGAGAGACAGCCGCAGCTACCTACGAGCAGTACTTC. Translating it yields CASSQGETAAATYEQYF.